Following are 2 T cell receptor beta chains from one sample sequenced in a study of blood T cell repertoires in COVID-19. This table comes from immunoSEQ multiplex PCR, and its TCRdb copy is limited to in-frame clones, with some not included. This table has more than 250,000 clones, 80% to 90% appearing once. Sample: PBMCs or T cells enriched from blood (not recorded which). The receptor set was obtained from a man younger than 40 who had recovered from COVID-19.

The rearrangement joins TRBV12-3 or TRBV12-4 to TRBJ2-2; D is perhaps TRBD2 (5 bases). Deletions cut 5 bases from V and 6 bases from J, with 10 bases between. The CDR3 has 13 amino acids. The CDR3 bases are TGTGCCAGCAGTCTCCCGGGGTCCGGGGAGCTGTTTTTT. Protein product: CASSLPGSGELFF.

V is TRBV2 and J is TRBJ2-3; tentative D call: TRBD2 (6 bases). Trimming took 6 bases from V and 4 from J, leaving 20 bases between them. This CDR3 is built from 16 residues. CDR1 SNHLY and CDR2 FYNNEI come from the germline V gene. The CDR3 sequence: CASRADGGSRADTQYF. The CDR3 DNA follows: TGTGCCAGCAGGGCAGACGGGGGAAGCCGGGCAGATACGCAGTATTTT. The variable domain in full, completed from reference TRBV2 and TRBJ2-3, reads EPEVTQTPSHQVTQMGQEVILRCVPISNHLYFYWYRQILGQKVEFLVSFYNNEISEKSEIFDDQFSVERPDGSNFTLKIRSTKLEDSAMYFCASRADGGSRADTQYFGPGTRLTVL.